This T cell receptor (beta chain) was identified during a study of vaccination effects on CD4 cells after COVID-19. Of note for this clone: Its antigen is undetermined.

Repertoires were generated with immunoSEQ multiplex PCR, while TCRdb's copy carries only in-frame clones and drops some. The sample shows roughly 15,000 clones, around 80% of them seen only once. Antigen-specific CD4+ T cells expanded by the ViraFEST assay with viral peptide pools were then sequenced. Subsequent to less than twelve days of culture, CD4+ T cells were isolated. From March to December 2020, the person had a SARS-CoV-2 infection that was confirmed by PCR. Either the BNT162b2 or mRNA-1273 vaccine was given to participants in two doses. Germline V gene lookup returns CDR1 ENHRY and CDR2 SYGVKD. CDR3 length: 15 amino acids. V shed 2 bases and J 1 base; nucleotides not matched to a gene: 3.

This sequence joins TRBV10-3 and TRBJ2-5, with 8 bases matching TRBD1. The input for sequencing was CD4+ T cells from PBMCs cultured with SARS-CoV-2 spike peptides, taken after COVID-19 vaccination. This sequence originates from a human donor who had a prior SARS-CoV-2 infection. The CDR3 nucleotides read TGTGCCATCAGTGAGCCAGGGACAGGCCAAGAGACCCAGTACTTC. It encodes CAISEPGTGQETQYF.